This entry describes one T cell receptor beta chain. The data originate from a study of technical replicates of blood from a handful of donors. The germline V gene has CDR1 SGHDN and CDR2 FVKESK. The CDR3 covers 15 residues. Trimming took 4 bases from V and 3 from J; bases not matched to a gene: 4. TCRdb's copy holds only in-frame clones and misses some; the assay was immunoSEQ multiplex PCR. This table has 99,000 or so clones, 95% appearing once. The sample consisted of T cells isolated from PBMCs. The chain links TRBV14 to TRBJ2-1, with 9 bases aligning to TRBD1. The receptor's source is a human donor in good health. CDR3 DNA sequence: TGTGCCAGCAGCCCCGGGACAGGGTTCTACAATGAGCAGTTCTTC. Translation gives CASSPGTGFYNEQFF.